The clone carrying this T cell receptor (beta chain) was recorded at least ten times. What it binds is not known. The data were taken from a study of T cell repertoires in cytomegalovirus infection. As for the study in general: From public TCR beta signatures came an indication of both CMV infection and matching HLA type. Overall study results and limits: HLA-C-restricted, CMV-specific TCR beta clonotypes were dominant ex vivo.

V shed 2 bases and J 4 bases; nucleotides not matched to a gene: 7. Germline assignment: CDR1 SGHDT and CDR2 YYEEEE. The CDR3 extends over 16 amino acids. TCRdb passed the reads through MiXCR, listing each CDR3 protein once. The profile shows nearly 550,000 distinct CDR3 sequences, 16% of them singletons. This sequence joins TRBV5-6 and TRBJ2-3, with TRBD2 identical over 10 bases. The source material was CD8+ T cells from PBMCs. This sequence was found in a human donor in good health (CMV status not recorded). Some clones in this sample may be carry-over from other donors' samples. CDR3 nucleotides: TGTGCCAGCAGCTTATCCGCTAGCGGGAGTGCAGATACGCAGTATTTT. As protein: CASSLSASGSADTQYF.